Given below is one TCR beta chain in context. The sample comes from a study of blood T cells in healthy people across ages. A second about 7 to 11 cycle PCR used barcoded and J-beta primers. Each cDNA molecule received a tag from a template-switch adaptor that had 12 random nucleotides. Each of the samples gave a minimum of 3 million paired-end reads that contained CDR3. TCRdb used MiXCR to reprocess the 5' RACE reads, holding one entry per CDR3 protein. The sample has roughly 1.7 million distinct CDR3 sequences, about 31% seen once. Germline V gives CDR1 MGHRA, CDR2 YSYEKL. CDR3 length equals 18 residues. After removal of 1 base from V and 3 bases from J, the junction contained 9 bases not matched to a gene. Donors ranged from roughly 6 to 90 years old and were healthy Caucasians in Russia. Peripheral blood was drawn, approximately 10 milliliters per donor.

This TCR was recovered from a woman aged 25-40 years in good health. The chain has TRBV4-1 and TRBJ2-6; 7 nucleotides line up with TRBD2. The sequencing sample was made of blood. The CDR3 DNA sequence: TGCGCCAGCAGCCAAGGAGCGGGAAGGGGCAGTGGGGCCAACGTCCTGACTTTC. It yields the protein CASSQGAGRGSGANVLTF.